This T cell receptor beta chain was obtained from a study of brain T cells in children with intractable seizures (dated by TCRdb to the early 2020s). Notes on the research overall: As a first screen for immune gene transcripts, resected brain tissue from approximately 49 pediatric epilepsy surgery cases was run on a NanoString immunology panel. Of the roughly 12 selected surgery cases, pre-surgery blood was also sequenced for eight, so four had brain tissue only.

This clone was observed a single time. No antigen is known for it. Qualities for individual bases were not recorded, and no much larger clone is one base off. The label giving this sample's time point can be read as: resected brain tissue, or blood drawn just prior to surgery. Surgery cases with the highest brain T cell transcript signatures were selected for TCR beta chain sequencing of brain tissue and, where available, blood. Prior to surgery, the patients had been treated with at least one anti-epileptic drug. The TCR-sequenced patients were children whose drug-resistant epilepsy was caused by tuberous sclerosis complex, focal cortical dysplasia, Rasmussen encephalitis or hemimegalencephaly. Blood was drawn right before the epilepsy surgery. Bulk genomic DNA was isolated from unsorted brain tissue and whole blood using the Monarch genomic DNA purification kit. Summary of the overall study and its limitations: Because sequencing depth differed between pre- and post-surgery blood, the absence of clones from the pre-surgery sample may reflect undersampling. Viral specificity was inferred only from CDR3 sequence similarity, and patients' HCMV serostatus was unknown.

TCR beta chain sequences were generated from genomic DNA using the immunoSEQ assay. On the authors' methods: Any CDR3 sequence that did not begin with the conserved framework cysteine at position 104 was removed by hand. Clonality was calculated as one minus the normalized Shannon's Diversity Index, with values ranging from 0 (maximal diversity) to 1 (oligoclonal). Chi-squared comparison-of-proportions tests were used to check whether the frequency of the same CDR3 differed between samples, for example brain versus blood. Public clonotypes were found by searching immuneACCESS, and the VDJdb browser was used to assess similarity to known antiviral clonotypes. TCRdb provides this immuneACCESS table in a form limited to in-frame rearrangements. Some clones are lacking; in checked studies, under half of them reflect an unresolved V gene, and why the rest are absent is not known. That table furnishes V, J and clone size, whereas the DNA furnished D and trimming. The sample contains over 95,000 clones, around 94% of them found a single time. Together, the top ten hold around 4.1% of the sample.

The CDR3 runs 16 residues from the cysteine to the phenylalanine. Just CDR3 DNA is preserved here, 48 bases in frame from base 1. Based on the germline V gene, the CDR1 and CDR2 sequences are MDHEN and SYDVKM. The V and J ends are trimmed by 7 bases and 5 bases, leaving 20 bases between them. The chain is assembled from TRBV28 and TRBJ2-2; no D gene call is confident. Material: peripheral blood, obtained at surgery. The sequence derives from a boy in the first two years of life with hemimegalencephaly and intractable seizures. The base sequence is TGTGCCAGCACCCTAGGAGAGACCACTCTGACCGGGGAGCTGTTTTTT. Protein translation: CASTLGETTLTGELFF.